The clone carrying this T cell receptor (beta chain) was detected a few times. Its cognate antigen is unknown. It was with a sample-barcoded 5' primer and a J-beta primer mix that a second PCR of roughly 6 to 12 cycles was run. TCRdb independently ran MiXCR on the 5' RACE reads; one entry per CDR3 protein. The sample records over 300,000 distinct CDR3 sequences, roughly half being singletons. With 0 bases removed from V and 5 bases from J, the gap between germline ends came to 11 bases. The CDR3 extends over 14 amino acids. This sample stems from a study of blood T cells in healthy people across ages. General study results and limits: It was held that diversity estimates obtained from one million T cells represented underestimates.

The sequence was obtained from a man between 60 and 75 years old in good health. Sequencing used blood. The chain uses TRBV12-3 or TRBV12-4 and TRBJ2-7, with D perhaps matching TRBD2 (5 bases). CDR3 nucleotide sequence: TGTGCCAGCAGTTTAGCGGGAGTTCTGAACGAGCAGTACTTC. Amino acid sequence: CASSLAGVLNEQYF.